These 20 T cell receptor beta chains were all obtained from the same sample, sequenced in a study of CD8+ T cells in alopecia areata. Documented treatment: oral pan-JAK inhibitor, 5-10 mg twice daily. Sequencing relied on a cDNA template that was reverse transcribed from extracted RNA. TCRdb keeps only in-frame clones here, not all; method: immunoSEQ multiplex PCR. The sample shows hundreds of thousands of clones, about three fifths of them seen only once. Sequencing used CD4+ T cells sorted from blood, obtained around week 53, from a patient treated with tofacitinib. Receptors were obtained from a human donor with alopecia areata.

J is TRBJ2-7 and V is TRBV5-6, with TRBD1 as a possible D gene (5 bases). V was pared by 5 bases and J by 4 bases, with 10 bases between. The CDR3 has 12 amino acids. The germline CDR1 and CDR2 sequences are SGHDT and YYEEEE. Here the CDR3 DNA reads TGTGCCAGCAGTACGCAGGGTTACGAGCAGTACTTC. Translated, it gives CASSTQGYEQYF.

The chain is built from TRBV18 and TRBJ1-6; TRBD1 is a possible D gene (6 bases). In germline, CDR1 is KGHSH, CDR2 LQKENI. The CDR3 is 13 residues long. Deletions cut 2 bases from V and 14 bases from J, with 13 bases between. This CDR3 reads CASSPEQGRALHF. For the CDR3, the DNA is TGTGCCAGCTCACCAGAACAGGGCAGGGCCCTCCACTTT.

This clone has only a few counts. The gene calls are TRBV7-3 and TRBJ1-1; no clear D gene. V lost 3 bases to trimming and J lost 6 bases, with 11 bases between them. This CDR3 has 13 amino acids. In germline, CDR1 is SGHTA, CDR2 FQGTGA. The CDR3: CASSLWAGPEAFF. DNA for the CDR3: TGTGCCAGCAGCTTGTGGGCAGGCCCTGAAGCTTTCTTT. Based on the CDR3 plus reference TRBV7-3 and TRBJ1-1, the full variable domain is GAGVSQTPSNKVTEKGKYVELRCDPISGHTALYWYRQSLGQGPEFLIYFQGTGAADDSGLPNDRFFAVRPEGSVSTLKIQRTERGDSAVYLCASSLWAGPEAFFGQGTRLTVV.

CDR3 protein: CASSLVPYRPLETQYF. DNA for the CDR3: TGCGCCAGCAGCTTGGTCCCCTACAGGCCTCTGGAGACCCAGTACTTC. The chain links TRBV5-1 to TRBJ2-5, with D perhaps matching TRBD1 (5 bases). The CDR3 loop spans 16 amino acids. Germline V lookup: CDR1 SGHRS, CDR2 YFSETQ. V was shortened by 0 bases and J by 5 bases, with 17 bases between the two germline ends.

This clone has a handful of counts. The rearrangement links TRBV29-1 to TRBJ2-7; D unresolved. V gave up 7 bases and J gave up 3 bases, with 19 bases separating them. The V gene's germline CDR1 is SQVTM and CDR2 ANQGSEA. The CDR3 totals 14 residues. The CDR3 nucleotides are TGCAGCGCCAAGAATGCTAATACTCACTACGAGCAGTACTTC. It is translated as CSAKNANTHYEQYF.

The chain uses TRBV7-2 and TRBJ2-5; TRBD2 aligns across 8 bases. This CDR3 is 17 amino acids long. The trim removed 0 bases at V and 5 bases at J, leaving 11 bases unmatched. The V gene's germline CDR1 is SGHTA and CDR2 FQGNSA. The CDR3 region is CASSLALAGSRTETQYF. Written as DNA, the CDR3 is TGTGCCAGCAGCTTAGCCCTAGCGGGCTCACGTACGGAGACCCAGTACTTC.

This chain connects TRBV29-1 to TRBJ1-4; 7 bases map to TRBD1. The CDR3 is 14 residues long. Germline V gene data show CDR1 as SQVTM and CDR2 as ANQGSEA. The junction had 11 bases not matched to a gene; V was cut back by 7 bases and J by 6 bases. The CDR3 region is CSGRQGYGDEKLFF. The DNA of the CDR3 is TGCAGCGGTCGACAGGGCTACGGGGATGAAAAACTGTTTTTT.

This clone was recorded a few times. This rearrangement joins TRBV13 to TRBJ2-7, with a possible D match to TRBD1 (5 bases). V shed 0 bases and J shed 6 bases, with 12 bases lying between them. Per germline, CDR1 PRHDT and CDR2 FYEKMQ (reference sequence). There are 14 residues in the CDR3. The CDR3 loop reads CASSLGQGIAEQYF. The CDR3, as DNA: TGTGCCAGCAGCTTAGGGCAGGGAATTGCCGAGCAGTACTTC.

The V call is TRBV28, the J call TRBJ2-7, with 9 bases that match TRBD1. The CDR3 loop spans 14 amino acids. V gave up 5 bases and J gave up 7 bases; unmatched junction bases: 9. Looked up from germline, CDR1 is MDHEN and CDR2 is SYDVKM. This CDR3 is CASSVGQGLKEQYF. For the CDR3, the DNA is TGTGCCAGCAGTGTGGGACAGGGACTGAAGGAGCAGTACTTC. Using reference TRBV28 and TRBJ2-7 for the parts outside the CDR3, the full variable domain is DVKVTQSSRYLVKRTGEKVFLECVQDMDHENMFWYRQDPGLGLRLIYFSYDVKMKEKGDIPEGYSVSREKKERFSLILESASTNQTSMYLCASSVGQGLKEQYFGPGTRLTVT.

This chain uses TRBV10-3 with TRBJ2-7; D not resolved. Germline V gene data show CDR1 as ENHRY and CDR2 as SYGVKD. The CDR3 runs 11 residues. V gave up 6 bases and J gave up 0 bases, with 3 bases separating them. The DNA for the CDR3 is TGTGCCATCAGCAACTCCTACGAGCAGTACTTC. This encodes CAISNSYEQYF.

The rearrangement uses TRBV11-2 and TRBJ1-1; D gene ambiguous. This CDR3 is built from 13 residues. The germline V gene encodes CDR1 SGHAT and CDR2 FQNNGV. The ends were cut back, 6 bases at V and 7 bases at J, with 15 bases in the middle. The CDR3 is CASSSGRGLEAFF. In nucleotides, the CDR3 is TGTGCCAGCAGTTCGGGCCGAGGCCTTGAAGCTTTCTTT. Full variable domain (missing parts from reference TRBV11-2 and TRBJ1-1): EAGVAQSPRYKIIEKRQSVAFWCNPISGHATLYWYQQILGQGPKLLIQFQNNGVVDDSQLPKDRFSAERLKGVDSTLKIQPAKLEDSAVYLCASSSGRGLEAFFGQGTRLTVV.

This clone was recorded a few times. For the CDR3, the DNA is TGTGCCAGCAGCCAAGAAGGGGGGCCCCAAGGCGAAGCTTTCTTT. It is translated as CASSQEGGPQGEAFF. This chain joins TRBV4-2 and TRBJ1-1, with D possibly being TRBD1 (6 bases). CDR3 length: 15 residues. V was clipped by 0 bases and J by 8 bases, with 16 bases between them. Germline CDR1 and CDR2: LGHNA and YNFKEQ.

The chain links TRBV29-1 to TRBJ1-2, with no clear D. The V gene lost 6 bases and the J gene lost 4 bases, with 15 bases spanning the gap. The CDR3 sequence is 13 residues long. The V gene's germline CDR1 is SQVTM and CDR2 ANQGSEA. The CDR3 loop reads CSVRFESFYGYTF. CDR3 in DNA: TGCAGCGTGAGGTTTGAGTCCTTCTATGGCTACACCTTC.

This rearrangement joins TRBV11-2 to TRBJ1-6; D not resolved. CDR1 is SGHAT and CDR2 is FQNNGV in the germline V gene. The CDR3 consists of 13 residues. Trimming left V 0 bases short and J 8 bases short, with 5 bases between. DNA of the CDR3: TGTGCCAGCAGCTTAGATCGCGATTCACCCCTCCACTTT. Amino acid sequence: CASSLDRDSPLHF.

The V call is TRBV29-1, the J call TRBJ2-3; D is unresolved. V lost 0 bases and J lost 4, with 8 bases in between. CDR3 length: 13 residues. In germline, CDR1 is SQVTM, CDR2 ANQGSEA. The CDR3 coding sequence is TGCAGCGTTGAAGATCCCCGCTCAGATACGCAGTATTTT. It translates to CSVEDPRSDTQYF.

This chain uses TRBV29-1 with TRBJ1-1, with 10 bases lining up with TRBD1. Per germline, CDR1 SQVTM and CDR2 ANQGSEA. CDR3 size: 13 residues. CDR3 sequence reads: CTGTGAYNTEAFF. The CDR3 DNA is TGCACCGGGACAGGGGCCTATAACACTGAAGCTTTCTTT.

This clone was seen once. The chain employs TRBV7-2 and TRBJ1-6, with unresolved D. Trimming took 1 base from V and 6 from J, leaving 7 bases between them. Germline lookup yields CDR1 SGHTA and CDR2 FQGNSA. The CDR3 has 14 residues. The CDR3 DNA is TGTGCCAGCAGCTTAGAATGGGTTAATTCACCCCTCCACTTT. Amino acids: CASSLEWVNSPLHF. Together with reference TRBV7-2 and TRBJ1-6, the CDR3 gives the full variable domain: GAGVSQSPSNKVTEKGKDVELRCDPISGHTALYWYRQSLGQGLEFLIYFQGNSAPDKSGLPSDRFSAERTGGSVSTLTIQRTQQEDSAVYLCASSLEWVNSPLHFGNGTRLTVT.

V usage is TRBV4-1 and J usage is TRBJ2-5, with a possible D match to TRBD2 (6 bases). With 4 bases removed from V and 1 base from J, the gap between germline ends came to 10 bases. The germline V gene encodes CDR1 MGHRA and CDR2 YSYEKL. The CDR3 covers 14 residues. In nucleotides, the CDR3 is TGCGCCAGCAGCCCGCGGGAAGGCCAAGAGACCCAGTACTTC. Amino acids: CASSPREGQETQYF.

The CDR3 DNA sequence: TGTGCCAGCAGCAATGGACCGAATAACTATGGCTACACCTTC. Translated: CASSNGPNNYGYTF. V is TRBV5-6 and J is TRBJ1-2; D gene unclear. This CDR3 spans 14 amino acids. Germline CDR1 reads SGHDT; CDR2 reads YYEEEE. The V gene lost 4 bases and the J gene lost 1 base, with 11 bases spanning the gap.

The CDR3 DNA sequence: TGTGCCAGCAGTTACGGGACTAGCCTGGAGACCCAGTACTTC. It yields the protein CASSYGTSLETQYF. The V call is TRBV6-5, the J call TRBJ2-5; 9 bases line up with TRBD2. The CDR3 has 14 amino acids. The V and J ends lost 2 bases and 5 bases, in that order; junction bases with no gene match: 3. Looked up from germline, CDR1 is MNHEY and CDR2 is SVGAGI.